This is a list of T cell receptor beta chains from one sample in a study of T-cell memory formation after mild COVID-19. TCRdb processed the 5' RACE reads anew with MiXCR; each CDR3 protein has one entry. The sample shows 300,000 to 350,000 distinct CDR3 sequences, roughly an eighth of them seen only once. Sequenced: PBMCs or a T cell subset sorted from them (not recorded which). These receptors all come from a man aged 18 to 30 who had mild COVID-19 (a few samples of this study predate the infection). Cell type and time point are not known. The CDR3 runs from the conserved cysteine through the conserved F or W. The D gene is left open where the match is weak. The size field is filled for only some rows; it gives once, few, many or a size class.

TRBV20-1	TRBJ2-1	.	TRBD1	TGCAGTGCTTGGTCCGGGACAGAGGGGGATGAGCAGTTCTTC	CSAWSGTEGDEQFF
TRBV20-1	TRBJ2-1	many	.	TGCAGTGCTAGTCCCGGGAATGAGCAGTTCTTC	CSASPGNEQFF
TRBV7-2	TRBJ1-2	.	TRBD1	TGTGCCAGCAGCTCGACAGGGGTTGGCTACACCTTC	CASSSTGVGYTF
TRBV6-6	TRBJ1-1	many	.	TGTGCCAGCAGTCGGGAGACAGCGAAGAATGGGGCTGAAGCTTTCTTT	CASSRETAKNGAEAFF
TRBV4-3	TRBJ2-4	few	TRBD2	TGCGCCAGCAGCCAAGTGGGCGGGGGGGTGGACATTCAGTACTTC	CASSQVGGGVDIQYF
TRBV7-9	TRBJ2-7	.	.	TGTGCCAGCAGCTCCCTCTCAGGGGAGCACGAGCAGTACTTC	CASSSLSGEHEQYF
TRBV2	TRBJ1-5	once	TRBD1	TGTGCCAGCAGGGGACAGGGGACGGGGCAGCCCCAGCATTTT	CASRGQGTGQPQHF
TRBV5-1	TRBJ2-1	many	.	TGCGCCAGCAGCTTGGCGGCTAGTCGGTACAATGAGCAGTTCTTC	CASSLAASRYNEQFF
TRBV6-5	TRBJ2-3	.	TRBD1	TGTGCCAGCAGTCGCGACAGGGGGAGAGATACGCAGTATTTT	CASSRDRGRDTQYF
TRBV10-2	TRBJ2-5	few	TRBD2	TGCGCCAGCAGTGATATCCGGGAGGGGGGAGAGACCCAGTACTTC	CASSDIREGGETQYF
TRBV20-1	TRBJ2-3	.	TRBD2	TGCAGTGCTAGAGATCTTAGCGGGGGGTCCCATACGCAGTATTTT	CSARDLSGGSHTQYF
TRBV5-1	TRBJ2-2	.	.	TGCGCCAGCAGCTTGGACAGGGTAGCCGGGGAGCTGTTTTTT	CASSLDRVAGELFF
TRBV4-3	TRBJ2-7	.	.	TGCGCCAGCAGCCAAGGAAGGGACCGCTACGAGCAGTACTTC	CASSQGRDRYEQYF
TRBV18	TRBJ1-5	.	.	TGTGCCAGCTCATCGGGTCTCGAGGTCTTTGGCAATCAGCCCCAGCATTTT	CASSSGLEVFGNQPQHF
TRBV10-3	TRBJ2-7	.	TRBD2	TGTGCCATCAGTGACCCGGGACTAGGCTACGAGCAGTACTTC	CAISDPGLGYEQYF
TRBV3-1	TRBJ2-3	.	TRBD2	TGTGCCAGCAGCCACACAGGACTAGCGGGGACATATCGCACAGATACGCAGTATTTT	CASSHTGLAGTYRTDTQYF
TRBV12-3/TRBV12-4	TRBJ1-3	few	.	TGTGCCAGCAGTAGACAGCCGAGCTCTGGAAACACCATATATTTT	CASSRQPSSGNTIYF
TRBV29-1	TRBJ1-4	few	TRBD1	TGCAGCGCCCGACATACAGGACAGGGTTTGGGAAAACTGTTTTTT	CSARHTGQGLGKLFF
TRBV5-1	TRBJ1-1	few	.	TGCGCCAGCAGCTCTTTTGACAGGTTTGAAGCTTTCTTT	CASSSFDRFEAFF
TRBV15	TRBJ2-5	.	TRBD2	TGTGCCACCAGCGCGACTAGCGGGGGGGAGACCCAGTACTTC	CATSATSGGETQYF
TRBV29-1	TRBJ2-6	.	TRBD1	TGCAGCGTTGAAGGGGAGCTGCGAACAGGGGACTCTGGGGCCAACGTCCTGACTTTC	CSVEGELRTGDSGANVLTF
TRBV7-2	TRBJ2-5	many	.	TGTGCCAGCAGCTTCCGGGTGGGGGAGACCCAGTACTTC	CASSFRVGETQYF
TRBV6-2/TRBV6-3	TRBJ2-5	.	.	TGTGCCAGCAGCGAAGGGGACAAGGAGTACTTC	CASSEGDKEYF
TRBV12-3/TRBV12-4	TRBJ2-4	many	.	TGTGCCAGCAGTTTTAGAGAAAACATTCAGTACTTC	CASSFRENIQYF
TRBV7-2	TRBJ2-3	few	.	TGTGCCAGCAGCCACGCGTGGGAATCTAGCACAGATACGCAGTATTTT	CASSHAWESSTDTQYF
TRBV7-9	TRBJ2-3	few	TRBD1	TGTGCCAGCAGCTTAGAAATTGGAAGGGGGCCTCGGGATACGCAGTATTTT	CASSLEIGRGPRDTQYF
TRBV11-2	TRBJ1-1	.	.	TGTGCCAGCAGCTTCGGGCTGCGTAACACTGAAGCTTTCTTT	CASSFGLRNTEAFF
TRBV5-1	TRBJ2-7	many	TRBD1	TGCGCCAGCAGTCCCCAGGGGGTCGAATCCTACGAGCAGTACTTC	CASSPQGVESYEQYF
TRBV7-2	TRBJ1-1	few	.	TGTGCCAACACCTTGTGGGGGAACACTGAAGCTTTCTTT	CANTLWGNTEAFF
TRBV7-2	TRBJ2-3	few	TRBD1	TGTGCCAGCAGCCCTGGGACAGGGAGGTTGGCAGATACGCAGTATTTT	CASSPGTGRLADTQYF
TRBV5-6	TRBJ2-3	.	.	TGTGCCAGCAGCTCCGTCACCGAATCAGAGACGCAGTATTTT	CASSSVTESETQYF
TRBV5-1	TRBJ2-2	many	.	TGCGCCAGCAGCTTGTCAGGATACGGGGAGCTGTTTTTT	CASSLSGYGELFF
TRBV12-3/TRBV12-4	TRBJ1-5	.	.	TGTGCCAGCCGGGACGGGATGAATCAGCCCCAGCATTTT	CASRDGMNQPQHF
TRBV5-6	TRBJ2-7	.	TRBD2	TGTGCCAGCAGGTCCGGGACTAGCGGGCCTTACGGGCAGTACTTC	CASRSGTSGPYGQYF
TRBV4-3	TRBJ2-5	.	.	TGCGCCAGCAGCCAAGGTTTGACAGTAAAACAAGAGACCCAGTACTTC	CASSQGLTVKQETQYF
TRBV7-2	TRBJ1-1	few	.	TGTGCCAGCAGCCCAGTGTCAGTCAGGACTGAAGCTTTCTTT	CASSPVSVRTEAFF
TRBV27	TRBJ2-7	.	TRBD2	TGTGCCAGCAGTTTATCGGGGACTAGCGGCTACGAGCAGTACTTC	CASSLSGTSGYEQYF
TRBV7-2	TRBJ2-1	few	TRBD2	TGTGCCAGCAGCCCTCGACTAGCGGGGCTTGGATACTACAATGAGCAGTTCTTC	CASSPRLAGLGYYNEQFF
TRBV3-1	TRBJ2-5	.	.	TGTGCCAGCAGCCAAGGCGTCAGCCGGTACCAAGAGACCCAGTACTTC	CASSQGVSRYQETQYF
TRBV6-5	TRBJ2-6	.	.	TGTGCCAGCAGAACATCTTCCTCTGGGGCCAACGTCCTGACTTTC	CASRTSSSGANVLTF
TRBV18	TRBJ1-2	few	.	TGTGCCAGCTCAGAAACTAGGGACTATGGCTACACCTTC	CASSETRDYGYTF